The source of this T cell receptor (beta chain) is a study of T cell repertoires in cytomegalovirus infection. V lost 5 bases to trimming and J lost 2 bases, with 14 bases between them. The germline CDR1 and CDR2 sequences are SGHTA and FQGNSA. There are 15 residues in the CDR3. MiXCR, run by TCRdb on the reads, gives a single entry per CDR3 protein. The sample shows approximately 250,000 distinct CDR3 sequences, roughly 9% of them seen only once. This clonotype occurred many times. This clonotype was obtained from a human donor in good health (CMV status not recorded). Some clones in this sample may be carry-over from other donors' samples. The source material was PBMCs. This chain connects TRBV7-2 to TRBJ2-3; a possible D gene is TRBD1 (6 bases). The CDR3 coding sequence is TGTGCCAGCAGCCCAATACAGGGCTTCACAGATACGCAGTATTTT. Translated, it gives CASSPIQGFTDTQYF.